These 2 T cell receptor beta chains were sequenced from one sample in a study of technical replicates of blood from a few donors. Some clones are missing from TCRdb's copy, which holds only in-frame ones; the method was immunoSEQ multiplex PCR. The table records some 100,000 clones, approximately 96% of them present only once. The sequencing input was T cells isolated from PBMCs. Source of these receptors: a human donor in good health.

The chain employs TRBV15 and TRBJ1-4; D ambiguous. The germline V gene encodes CDR1 LNHNV and CDR2 YYDKDF (reference sequence). Trimming removed 0 bases at V and 6 bases at J, with 17 bases between. The CDR3 has 17 residues. CDR3 in DNA: TGTGCCACCAGCAGAGACAACACGGGAACTTGGGATGAAAAACTGTTTTTT. Protein product: CATSRDNTGTWDEKLFF.

CDR3 nucleotides: TGTGCCAGCAGCCCTTTGCGGTTCTCCTACAATGAGCAGTTCTTC. Protein sequence: CASSPLRFSYNEQFF. This chain links TRBV11-2 with TRBJ2-1, with D hard to call. The CDR3 has 15 amino acids. Trimming pared 5 bases from V and 0 bases from J, leaving 11 bases between. Germline assignment: CDR1 SGHAT and CDR2 FQNNGV.